This T cell receptor (beta chain) was retrieved from a study of blood T cell repertoires in COVID-19. Overall study context: COVID-19 samples collected from the United States, Italy and Spain covered acute and convalescent phases. PBMCs, B-cell-depleted T cells, or T cells were the source of the cDNA or gDNA that made up the material.

Only one count was recorded for this clone. This CDR3 is 13 amino acids long. Germline V gene lookup returns CDR1 LGHDT and CDR2 YNNKEL (reference sequence). Deletions cut 4 bases from V and 4 bases from J, with 7 bases between. In the study's own analysis: By means of reference gene primer amplification, nucleated cell counts were estimated. Generated by immunoSEQ multiplex PCR, the TCRdb table keeps only in-frame clones and is missing some. The V and J calls and the clone size are those of that table, but D and trimming were determined from the DNA. The data hold roughly 61,000 clones, with about 73% observed a single time.

The chain is built from TRBV3-1 (or the pseudogene TRBV3-2) and TRBJ2-2; D is unclear. This clonotype was obtained from a woman in her seventies with acute or convalescent COVID-19. Sequencing used peripheral blood. CDR3 bases: TGTGCCAGCAGCCGTCGTCCCACCGGGGAGCTGTTTTTT. Its translation is CASSRRPTGELFF.